Each of the 14 T cell receptor beta chains below was sequenced from the same sample in a study. Via MiXCR, TCRdb re-called the 5' RACE reads, giving one row per CDR3 protein. The data hold tens of thousands of distinct CDR3 sequences, with under 20% observed a single time. The material sequenced was naive CD4+ T cells sorted from blood. Subset described: naive CD4+ T cells, CD4+CD45RA+CD25-. All receptors derive from a female donor with breast cancer.

Concerning this clonotype itself: The junction does not match germline at one end; this may be a read error. The chain uses TRBV6-1 and TRBJ2-1, with D possibly matching TRBD2 (7 bases). There are 16 residues in the CDR3. Germline V gene data show CDR1 as MNHNS and CDR2 as SASEGT. In DNA, the CDR3 is TGTGCCAGCAGGCCGATGGGGGGGCACTCCTACAATGAGCAGTCCTTC. The encoded protein is CASRPMGGHSYNEQSF.

This rearrangement joins TRBV20-1 to TRBJ2-2, with TRBD2 matching 10 bases. The CDR3 spans 18 residues. Germline CDR1 DFQATT, CDR2 SNEGSKA (reference sequence). V was pared by 6 bases and J by 1 base, with 14 bases of the junction left unmatched. This chain's CDR3 is CSAEGASGSYWNTGELFF. In nucleotides, the CDR3 is TGCAGTGCCGAAGGGGCTAGCGGGAGTTATTGGAACACCGGGGAGCTGTTTTTT.

This clonotype is labeled as medium-sized (0.01 to 0.1%). The junction departs from germline at one end; a sequencing error may be responsible. Here the CDR3 reads CASSLRETQYF. CDR3 DNA sequence: TGTGCCAGCAGCTTGCGTGAGACCCAGTACTTC. This chain uses TRBV5-1 with TRBJ2-5; D unresolved. This CDR3 region has 11 residues. CDR1 is SGHRS and CDR2 is YFSETQ in the germline V gene.

The J gene is TRBJ1-3, the V gene TRBV10-3, with D unclear. The CDR3 extends over 13 amino acids. CDR1 is ENHRY and CDR2 is SYGVKD in the germline V gene. V was shortened by 8 bases and J by 0 bases, with 8 bases between the two germline ends. The CDR3 region is CAICKSSGNTIYF. The CDR3 coding sequence is TGTGCCATCTGCAAAAGCTCTGGAAACACCATATATTTT.

The chain couples TRBV29-1 to TRBJ1-1; D possibly corresponds to TRBD1 (5 bases). The V gene lost 7 bases and the J gene lost 11 bases, with 14 bases spanning the gap. The length of the CDR3 is 10 residues. CDR1 SQVTM and CDR2 ANQGSEA come from the germline V gene. The CDR3 here is CSGGEVNAFF. For the CDR3, the DNA is TGCAGCGGGGGGGAAGTGAACGCTTTCTTT.

In its sample, this clonotype was seen many times. The chain employs TRBV6-1 and TRBJ1-5; perhaps TRBD1 as D (6 bases). V lost 6 bases and J 7 bases, leaving 13 bases between the germline ends. This CDR3 is built from 13 residues. Germline V CDR1 and CDR2: MNHNS, SASEGT. As DNA, the CDR3 is TGTGCCAGCAGCGAAATACAGGGCCAGCCCCAGCATTTT. The encoded protein is CASSEIQGQPQHF.

The sample holds a few counts of this clonotype. The chain combines TRBV9 with TRBJ1-1, with D unresolved. The V gene's germline CDR1 is SGDLS and CDR2 YYNGEE. The CDR3 has 15 amino acids. V gave up 1 base and J gave up 0 bases, with 10 bases separating them. The CDR3 sequence is CASSVRAGMNTEAFF. For the CDR3, the DNA is TGTGCCAGCAGCGTACGGGCAGGTATGAACACTGAAGCTTTCTTT.

The chain links TRBV11-2 to TRBJ2-3; tentatively, D is TRBD1 or TRBD2 (5 bases each). The CDR3 contains 17 residues. CDR1 and CDR2 from the germline V gene are SGHAT and FQNNGV. Trimming pared 4 bases from V and 6 bases from J, leaving 23 bases between. The CDR3: CASSSPPRGARLDTQYF. CDR3 DNA sequence: TGTGCCAGCAGCTCCCCGCCTCGGGGCGCTCGATTGGATACGCAGTATTTT.

To note about this clonotype: An end of the junction does not agree with germline; a read error may underlie this. The chain uses TRBV7-3 and TRBJ2-5, with TRBD2 as a possible D gene (6 bases). The CDR3 is 15 amino acids. CDR1 SGHTA and CDR2 FQGTGA come from the germline V gene. The CDR3 sequence is CASSVRGARSETLYF. In nucleotides, the CDR3 is TGTGCCAGCAGCGTCCGCGGGGCGAGGTCAGAGACCCTGTACTTC.

The V and J genes are TRBV20-1 and TRBJ1-2, with a weak D call TRBD1 (6 bases). V lost 6 bases to trimming and J lost 6 bases, with 11 bases between them. The CDR3 sequence is 11 residues long. The germline CDR1 and CDR2 sequences are DFQATT and SNEGSKA (reference sequence). CDR3 region: CSARTVNGYTF. CDR3 coding DNA: TGCAGTGCCAGGACAGTTAATGGCTACACCTTC.

In this sample, this clonotype turned up once. V and J are TRBV7-3 and TRBJ2-1; D not resolved. This CDR3 comprises 16 residues. V dropped 1 base and J dropped 2 bases, with 12 bases sitting between them. Germline CDR1 and CDR2: SGHTA and FQGTGA. CDR3 DNA: TGTGCCAGCAGCTTAAGTGGCAACTACCCCTACAATGAGCAGTTCTTC. Protein sequence: CASSLSGNYPYNEQFF.

As regards this clonotype: A much larger clone differs by one base, so this may be a read error. V is TRBV7-2 and J is TRBJ1-6; tentative D call: TRBD1 (5 bases). The CDR3 consists of 18 residues. The germline gives CDR1 SGHTA, CDR2 FQGNSA. The CDR3 DNA is TGTGCCAGCAGCTTAGCGCTCTGGGGGTCCTCCTATAGTTCACCCCTCCACTTT. Translating gives CASSLALWGSSYSSPLHF.

Note on this clonotype: This may be a read error: a much more frequent sequence differs by one nucleotide. V gene TRBV20-1 combines with J gene TRBJ2-2; perhaps TRBD1 as D (7 bases). The CDR3 has 14 amino acids. Germline V CDR1 and CDR2: DFQATT, SNEGSKA (reference sequence). CDR3 sequence: CSAKSGGNTGELSF. DNA for the CDR3: TGCAGTGCAAAATCAGGGGGGAACACCGGGGAGCTGTCTTTT.

J is TRBJ2-2 and V is TRBV20-1; D unclear. The germline gives CDR1 DFQATT, CDR2 SNEGSKA (reference sequence). The V and J ends lost 3 bases and 6 bases respectively, with 8 bases between them. The CDR3 is 12 amino acids. The CDR3 loop is CSASLGPGELFF. DNA for the CDR3: TGCAGTGCTAGCTTGGGCCCCGGGGAGCTGTTTTTT.